This TCR beta chain was identified during a study of blood T cell repertoires in COVID-19. For the study at large: PBMCs, B-cell-depleted T cells, or T cells provided the cDNA or gDNA that made up the material.

Between the trimmed V and J ends, which lost 4 bases and 3 bases, there was a span of 16 bases. Germline V gene data show CDR1 as LNHDA and CDR2 as SQIVND (reference sequence). The CDR3 has 15 residues. Study processing details: Nucleated cell counts were estimated from reference gene primer amplification. The protocol was immunoSEQ multiplex PCR, while the TCRdb copy is restricted to in-frame clones and leaves out a portion. V and J calls and clone size are those listed in that table; D and trimming were worked out from the DNA. The sample holds some 35,000 clones, nearly 80% seen once. The sample taken for sequencing was peripheral blood. This clonotype was sampled from an elderly man with acute or convalescent COVID-19. The chain employs TRBV19 and TRBJ2-7; perhaps TRBD1 as D (5 bases). The CDR3 spells CASSTTALEYYEQYF. Written as DNA, the CDR3 is TGTGCCAGTAGTACGACAGCCCTAGAGTACTACGAGCAGTACTTC.